This TCR beta chain was captured by sequencing in a study of shared clonotypes between healthy human individuals. Measured with immunoSEQ multiplex PCR; TCRdb has only the in-frame clones, and not every one. In the table there are about 660,000 clones, approximately 79% of which are singletons. Regarding the study as a whole: Between several donors, naive CD4 clonotypes were shared at a level of about 5%.

In regard to this clone: The antigen remains unidentified.

The germline V and J ends were trimmed by 1 base and 4 bases, with 7 bases remaining between them. This CDR3 has 13 residues. CDR1 is SGHAT and CDR2 is FQNNGV in the germline V gene. The sample taken for sequencing was memory CD4+ T cells sorted from blood. The subset is: CD45RA-negative fraction. The clonotype originates from a woman in her 30s in good health. The rearrangement links TRBV11-2 to TRBJ2-5; D is uncertain. CDR3 nucleotides: TGTGCCAGCAGCTTAGCGGTCCCAGAGACCCAGTACTTC. Amino acid sequence: CASSLAVPETQYF.